The entry below gives a single TCR beta chain sequence along with its context. Its antigen is unidentified. The data were taken from a study of shared clonotypes between healthy human individuals. Study-wide results and limits: The study generally estimated greater richness for naive than memory subsets. Enrolling few donors narrowed the genetic and exposure-history diversity that was represented.

Every one of the donors was a Caucasian adult that lived in Nashville, Tennessee. CDR1 is SGHNT and CDR2 is YYREEE in the germline V gene (reference sequence). With 6 bases clipped from V and 3 bases from J, the junction kept 7 bases outside the gene matches. The CDR3 sequence is 14 residues long. Source study methods: As immunoSEQ supplied junction-only sequences (without quality scores), filtering differed. The table came from immunoSEQ multiplex PCR; TCRdb's copy has only in-frame clones and leaves some out. The DNA was the basis for D and trimming; V, J and clone size are from that table. The data show 2 million to 3 million clones, approximately 94% seen once.

The chain is built from TRBV5-4 and TRBJ2-5; TRBD2 aligns across 8 bases. Sequencing was done on a sample of naive CD4+ T cells from PBMCs. Subset noted: CD45RA+ positively selected. The source of this sequence is a man younger than 35 in good health. Some clones in this sample may be carry-over from other donors' samples. The CDR3 DNA is TGTGCCAGCACCGGAGCGGGGGATAAAGAGACCCAGTACTTC. Protein sequence: CASTGAGDKETQYF. Full variable domain (missing parts from reference TRBV5-4 and TRBJ2-5): ETGVTQSPTHLIKTRGQQVTLRCSSQSGHNTVSWYQQALGQGPQFIFQYYREEENGRGNFPPRFSGLQFPNYSSELNVNALELDDSALYLCASTGAGDKETQYFGPGTRLLVL.